This T cell receptor beta chain appears in the sequencing data of a study of blood T cell repertoires in COVID-19. V was shortened by 4 bases and J by 3 bases, with 9 bases between the two germline ends. This CDR3 is 13 amino acids long. The V gene's germline CDR1 is MNHEY and CDR2 SVGAGI. This clone was recorded a few times. This table comes from immunoSEQ multiplex PCR, and its TCRdb copy is limited to in-frame clones, with some not included. The sample lists 200,000 to 250,000 clones; nearly 90% were seen once. The rearrangement links TRBV6-5 to TRBJ1-2; maybe TRBD1 (5 bases). This sequence originates from a young man who had recovered from COVID-19. The sequencing sample was made of PBMCs or T cells enriched from blood (not recorded which). CDR3 residues: CASSSRGHYGYTF. Here the CDR3 DNA reads TGTGCCAGCAGTTCAAGGGGCCACTATGGCTACACCTTC.